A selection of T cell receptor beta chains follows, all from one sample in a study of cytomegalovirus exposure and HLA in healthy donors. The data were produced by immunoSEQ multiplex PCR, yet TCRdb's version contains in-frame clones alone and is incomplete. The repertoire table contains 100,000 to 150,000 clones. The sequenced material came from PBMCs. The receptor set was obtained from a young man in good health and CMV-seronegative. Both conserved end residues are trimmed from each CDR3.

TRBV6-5,ASTSRDSQSYEQY
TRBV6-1,ASSEVKYEIYEQY
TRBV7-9,ASSSLAPDNEQF
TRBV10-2,ASTGGPGELF
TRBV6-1,ASTRGQTNTGELF
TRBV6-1,ASSQGNTGELF
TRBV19,ASSIEATGVYGYT
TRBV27,ASTRTGGHTIY
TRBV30,ASRQENTEAF
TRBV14,ASRRTGAIEAF
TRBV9,ASSVEPLGYEQY
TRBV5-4,ASSLLSVGSPLH
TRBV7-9,ASSLLVTGRDQPQH
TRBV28,ASTFQGNSPLH
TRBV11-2,ASSLAETQY
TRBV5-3,ARSPTGNSNQPQH
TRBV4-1,ASSQTPTGAGETQY
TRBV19,ASSMIGLAVYNEQF
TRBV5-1,ASSPGGRSTDTQY
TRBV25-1,ASSPLWTGLNYGYT
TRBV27,ASSLHPTGGNYGYT
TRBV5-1,ASSLGSYNEKLF
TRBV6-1,ASSEVVLRGYT
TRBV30,AGTLAGLSYEQY
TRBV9,ASTEGGGGDSGANVLT
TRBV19,ASSFLAGTYNEQF
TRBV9,ASSVGSGVSTDTQY
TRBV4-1,ASSQDRGGQGYNQPQH
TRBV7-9,ASSPEPDPGDTIY
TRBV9,ASSVGAQYTDTQY
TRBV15,ATSRDIAESGEQY
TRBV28,ASSAMGARYNEQF
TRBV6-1,ASSETGLGAF
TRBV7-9,ASSLSPTVEAF
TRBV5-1,ASSRGGNTEAF
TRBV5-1,ASSLEADTGELF
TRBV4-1,ASSQGALLAAPRNEQF
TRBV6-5,ASSTHRVFGSPLH
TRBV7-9,ASSKQTSGVPYNEQF
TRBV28,ASSSAGGFEQF
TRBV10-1,ASSGLATGTDTQY
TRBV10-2,ASSESVRGYEQY
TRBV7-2,ASSLARGVMGGTEAF
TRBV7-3,ASSPPGTGVAGELF
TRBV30,AWSVLEGGGYT
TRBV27,ASSSGQGYGYT
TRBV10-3,AISGQDITSGEQYTDTQY
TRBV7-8,ASSLAENYGYT
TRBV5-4,ASSAAGKTQY
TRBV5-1,ASSLVGTGAESYEQY
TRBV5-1,ASSLEAGGRTDTQY
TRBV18,ASSPYGQGARDEQY
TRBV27,ASSLIAGDLAKNIQY
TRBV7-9,ASSSRAGTDTGELF
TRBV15,ATSSIPEHSDEQY
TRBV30,AWTRNVAGHTDTQY
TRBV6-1,ASSDESSYNSPLH
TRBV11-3,ASSLANEQF
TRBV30,AGDRGSYEQY
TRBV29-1,SVDRGYEQY